This record covers a single TCR beta chain. Its matching antigen is unknown. The entry originates in a study of OX40 agonist ivuxolimab in advanced cancers. Study-level points and caveats: Expanded peripheral T cell antigen specificity was not determined. CD4+ T cells averaged fewer expanded clones than CD8+ T cells.

Measured with immunoSEQ multiplex PCR; TCRdb has only the in-frame clones, and not every one. The sample shows over 85,000 clones, around nine tenths of them seen only once. This CDR3 is built from 12 residues. Trimming shortened V by 7 bases and J by 6 bases, and 12 bases separated the two germline ends. Germline lookup yields CDR1 MNHNY and CDR2 SVGAGI (reference sequence). This TCR derives from an adult with an advanced solid tumor such as melanoma, head and neck, liver or kidney cancer. The source was CD4+ or CD8+ T cells sorted from blood, collected in a trial of the OX40 agonist ivuxolimab. V and J are TRBV6-6 and TRBJ1-2; D may be TRBD1 (6 bases). The CDR3 loop is CASTPGQNGYTF. The CDR3 DNA is TGTGCCAGCACCCCAGGACAGAATGGCTACACCTTC.